This entry lists 8 T cell receptor beta chains sequenced from one sample in a study of cytomegalovirus exposure and HLA in healthy donors. This PCR relied on a set of 60 Vbeta primers and 13 Jbeta primers. Method: immunoSEQ multiplex PCR; TCRdb's copy keeps in-frame clones and lacks some. The data hold approximately 170,000 clones, with approximately 84% observed a single time. Sequences were obtained from PBMCs. The receptor source for this set is a man over 45 in good health and CMV-seropositive.

The CDR3 nucleotides read TGTGCCAGCGTCGGCAGAGCGTACGAGCAGTACTTC. It translates to CASVGRAYEQYF. The V gene is TRBV28, the J gene TRBJ2-7; D remains ambiguous. The CDR3 is 12 residues long. V was pared by 8 bases and J by 4 bases, with 12 bases between. CDR1 MDHEN and CDR2 SYDVKM come from the germline V gene.

This rearrangement joins TRBV28 to TRBJ2-7; possibly TRBD2 for D (5 bases). CDR3 length equals 15 residues. The V gene lost 2 bases and the J gene lost 0 bases, with 11 bases spanning the gap. Germline V CDR1 and CDR2: MDHEN, SYDVKM. As DNA, the CDR3 is TGTGCCAGCAGTTTAACCGGGATGGCCTCCTACGAGCAGTACTTC. Its translation is CASSLTGMASYEQYF.

V and J are TRBV7-6 and TRBJ2-3, with TRBD1 matching 12 bases. Germline CDR1 SGHVS, CDR2 FNYEAQ. The CDR3 loop spans 16 amino acids. The ends lost 4 bases at V and 3 bases at J; junction bases unmatched: 5. This CDR3 is CASSSPGQGATDTQYF. As DNA, the CDR3 is TGTGCCAGCAGCTCACCGGGACAGGGGGCAACAGATACGCAGTATTTT.

The V call is TRBV7-3, the J call TRBJ1-2; maybe TRBD1 (6 bases). Germline CDR1 is SGHTA and CDR2 is FQGTGA. The CDR3 is made up of 13 amino acids. Between the trimmed V and J ends, which lost 1 base and 7 bases, there was a span of 10 bases. The CDR3 DNA reads TGTGCCAGCAGCTTAAACGGGGGGCTTGGCTACACCTTC. Amino acids: CASSLNGGLGYTF.

The gene calls are TRBV4-1 and TRBJ1-2; TRBD1 aligns across 7 bases. Germline V gives CDR1 MGHRA, CDR2 YSYEKL. The CDR3 covers 18 residues. The J segment lost 4 bases and the V segment lost 0 bases, leaving 14 bases of the junction unmatched. This CDR3 is CASSQDSLQGLGVYGYTF. CDR3 bases: TGCGCCAGCAGCCAAGACTCCTTACAGGGGCTAGGAGTCTATGGCTACACCTTC.

This clone was counted only a few times. This sequence joins TRBV19 and TRBJ1-3; D is undetermined. In germline, CDR1 is LNHDA, CDR2 SQIVND (reference sequence). Between the trimmed V and J ends, which lost 6 bases and 2 bases, there was a span of 8 bases. This CDR3 is 13 amino acids long. The CDR3 spells CASRSLAGNTIYF. The CDR3 nucleotides are TGTGCCAGTAGGTCCCTTGCTGGAAACACCATATATTTT.

For the CDR3, the DNA is TGTGCCAGCAGTGCCTGGGGGCAAGGAAATAGCTACACCTTC. Protein sequence: CASSAWGQGNSYTF. This sequence joins TRBV27 and TRBJ1-2; D is perhaps TRBD1 (6 bases). This CDR3 comprises 14 residues. From germline, CDR1 is MNHEY and CDR2 SMNVEV (reference sequence). V shed 5 bases and J shed 9 bases, with 19 bases lying between them.

The chain recombines TRBV10-3 with TRBJ2-1; 7 bases fit TRBD2. J gave up 5 bases and V 6 bases, and 10 bases lay outside the gene matches. The germline V gene has CDR1 ENHRY and CDR2 SYGVKD. The CDR3 is 15 amino acids. In nucleotides, the CDR3 is TGTGCCATCAGCCTCGGTATAGCGGGCAACAATGAGCAGTTCTTC. This sequence encodes CAISLGIAGNNEQFF.